The present entry profiles one T cell receptor (beta chain) with its context. The CDR3 length is 17 residues. Germline V gene sequence: CDR1 SGHRS, CDR2 YFSETQ. Deletions cut 3 bases from V and 2 bases from J, with 20 bases between. From the RT-PCR reads, TCRdb called clonotypes with MiXCR, one entry per CDR3 protein. Here the sample spans about 540,000 distinct CDR3 sequences, approximately 22% being singletons. This sample was included in a study of response to subunit inactivated influenza vaccine. The sample was also reused in another study, on T cells expressing NK-cell markers. That source adds: TCR beta cDNA was made by 5'RACE template switching with UMIs. Sorted CD3+CD56+NKG2C+, CD3+CD56+NKG2C- and CD3+CD56-NKG2C+ T cells provided the TCR beta repertoires. The dominant NKG2C+ clonotypes represented 1.0-7.0% of CD8+ T cells in over 5 donors. Leadership of the CD3+CD56-NKG2C+ fraction also belonged to these clonotypes in several donors. Whether expanded NKG2C+ T cell clones were HCMV specific stayed uncertain.

The sample in question was CD4+ T cells sorted from PBMCs, obtained approximately 12 days after vaccination. The chain recombines TRBV5-1 with TRBJ2-5; D is unclear. The sequence came from a man aged 45-65 years who received an inactivated influenza vaccine. The CDR3 reads CASSSTTSRHLQETQYF. The CDR3 nucleotides are TGCGCCAGCAGCTCGACAACCTCGCGACACTTACAAGAGACCCAGTACTTC.